This T cell receptor beta chain was found in a study of vaccination and CD4 T cells after COVID-19. Whole-study context: Testing by nasal swab PCR showed convalescent patients to be SARS-CoV-2 positive; about nine were mild and one was severe. The authors gave control cultures a CEFX pool, an HIV-1 Nef pool, or no peptide.

Trimming shortened V by 1 base and J by 5 bases, and 14 bases separated the two germline ends. The CDR3 length is 15 residues. Germline CDR1 is SGHRS and CDR2 is YFSETQ. At the Johns Hopkins FTIC core, DNA taken from cultured CD4+ T cells was sequenced by way of the Oncomine TCR Beta short-read assay. One entry per CDR3 protein, called by TCRdb with MiXCR from the PCR reads. The sample has approximately 15,000 distinct CDR3 sequences; 53% are singletons. Of note for this clonotype: Its specificity is not known.

The treatment here: approximately 9-day PBMC culture with coronavirus spike peptide pools or control peptides (ViraFEST assay). Antigen-specific T cells were expanded with peptide pools by ViraFEST, and TCRs were then sequenced. Notes on the study in general: Spike mono-reactivity held for 304 of 307 vaccine-specific clones in convalescent patients.

The clonotype was recovered from a human donor who had recovered from COVID-19. Sequenced input: CD4+ T cells from blood, cultured in vitro. This chain connects TRBV5-1 to TRBJ2-3; a weak D match, TRBD1 (5 bases). This CDR3 is CASSLTDSGIDTQYF. The CDR3 DNA reads TGCGCCAGCAGCTTGACCGACAGTGGGATAGATACGCAGTATTTT.